This T cell receptor beta chain appears in the sequencing data of a study of OX40 agonist ivuxolimab in advanced cancers. In the study overall: While on treatment, patients had intravenous ivuxolimab at 0.01 to 10 mg/kg every 2 weeks.

Exclusion of a patient followed from autoimmune disease history or systemic immunosuppression. Assay used: immunoSEQ multiplex PCR; TCRdb lists only in-frame clones, some missing. The table has almost 45,000 clones, roughly 86% seen once; the top ten hold 18%. This CDR3 comprises 13 residues. Between the trimmed V and J ends, which lost 5 bases and 3 bases, there was a span of 11 bases. Germline values: CDR1 MNHNS, CDR2 SASEGT. The material was CD4+ or CD8+ T cells sorted from blood, obtained in a trial of the OX40 agonist ivuxolimab. The clonotype was recovered from an adult with an advanced solid tumor such as melanoma, head and neck, liver or kidney cancer. The chain links TRBV6-1 to TRBJ2-7, with D possibly TRBD2 on 6 matching bases. CDR3 protein: CASSPGGIYEQYF. In DNA form, the CDR3 reads TGTGCCAGCAGTCCTGGGGGGATCTACGAGCAGTACTTC.